This T cell receptor beta chain comes out of a study of blood T cell repertoires in COVID-19. Study information: COVID-19 samples, acute and convalescent, were from the United States, Italy and Spain.

This clone was seen just once. Here immunoSEQ multiplex PCR was the method, and the copy in TCRdb shows in-frame clones only, minus some. Of approximately 150,000 clones listed, over 75% are singletons. The sequenced sample was peripheral blood. This TCR was sampled from a man between 65 and 85 years old with acute or convalescent COVID-19.

The CDR3 protein is CASSLGRVGQQETQYF. Here the CDR3 DNA reads TGTGCCAGCAGTCTAGGGAGGGTGGGTCAACAAGAGACCCAGTACTTC. This sequence joins TRBV2 and TRBJ2-5; 7 bases are a match to TRBD2. Losses at the gene ends were 5 bases for V and 2 bases for J; bases not matched to a gene: 11. The CDR3 extends over 16 amino acids. Germline-derived CDR1 and CDR2 are SNHLY and FYNNEI.